This T cell receptor beta chain was observed in a study of blood T cell repertoires in COVID-19 (dated by TCRdb to the early 2020s). Study-wide context: Collaborator samples came from the United States, Italy and Spain and covered acute and convalescent phases of COVID-19. The prospective study material was composed of cDNA or gDNA derived from T cells, B-cell-depleted T cells, or PBMCs. Deeply sampled blood TCRbeta repertoires from subjects exposed to, actively infected with, or recovered from COVID-19 were included in the dataset. The repertoires were released in a freely available public database meant as a resource for research on the immune response to SARS-CoV-2. The samples were drawn from the first 160 participants of the ongoing ImmuneRACE study and from 950 to 1,500 subjects provided by 6 global collaborators. The sample metadata nearly always contained a de-identified subject ID, COVID-19 status, age in years and sex. Where HLA class I and class II types were available, the types were taken from metadata supplied by the sample provider, not from assay-based typing.

TCRbeta CDR3 regions were amplified from genomic DNA by means of the immunoSEQ Assay, a bias-controlled multiplex PCR. The source study handled its data this way. Nucleated cell counts per sample were estimated from amplification of reference gene primers within the assay. To quantify the absolute abundance of each unique TCRbeta CDR3 rearrangement, sequence reads were collapsed and filtered. For each sample, productive Simpson clonality was calculated as the square root of Simpson's diversity index across productive rearrangements. The immuneACCESS repertoire file appears here via TCRdb, limited to in-frame rearrangements. These files lack a portion of the clones; in checked studies, under half of the deficit traces to unresolved V genes, and the cause of the others is not known. V and J calls and clone size are those listed in that table; D and trimming were worked out from the DNA. This sample has roughly 180,000 clones in its table, and 80% to 90% of those were observed once. The ten largest clones capture 8% to 13% of the sample.

The study at large found these results: The quantity of clinical and demographic metadata differed by source and by participant and was supplied without curation.

A remark on this clone: It lacks a known antigen. The germline gene is not matched at one end of the junction; a read error may be the cause.

One collaborating source in Seattle enrolled patients during active infection and followed them longitudinally through the course of disease. Collaborating institutions collected whole blood in K2EDTA tubes following their own protocols. For TCRbeta analysis, collaborators shipped samples in one of three forms: frozen whole blood, isolated PBMCs, or DNA extracted from either of those sample types. In the germline V gene (reference sequence), CDR1 corresponds to SSHAT and CDR2 to FNYEAQ. From the cysteine up to the phenylalanine, the CDR3 has a length of 12 residues. Only CDR3 DNA is held: 36 bases, read in frame from base 1.

Sequencing was performed on peripheral blood. The TCR comes from a woman in her thirties or forties with COVID-19, enrolled during active disease. Rearrangement joined TRBV7-7 to TRBJ1-4; 7 bases in the middle match TRBD1. The DNA reads TGTGCTAGCAGCTTAGCAGGGGGAAAACTGTTTTTT. This is translated as CASSLAGGKLFF. The CDR3 plus the reference TRBV7-7 and TRBJ1-4 genes for the other parts give the full variable domain: GAGVSQSPRYKVTKRGQDVTLRCDPISSHATLYWYQQALGQGPEFLTYFNYEAQPDKSGLPSDRFSAERPEGSISTLTIQRTEQRDSAMYRCASSLAGGKLFFGSGTQLSVL.